Presented here are 10 T cell receptor beta chains from one specimen sequenced in a study of T cells after yellow fever vaccination. TCRdb re-derived calls from the 5' RACE reads in MiXCR, one entry per CDR3 protein. The sample has about 85,000 distinct CDR3 sequences; 13% are singletons. The specimen comprised CD8+ T cells not binding an NS4B(214-222) dextramer, sorted from PBMCs, sampled around 3 weeks after the first yellow fever vaccination. The source of these receptors is a man between 18 and 35 years old who received the YFV17D yellow fever vaccine.

This clonotype has a single count. The chain couples TRBV6-5 to TRBJ2-2; D possibly uses TRBD1 or TRBD2 (5 bases each). V was clipped by 2 bases and J by 4 bases, with 5 bases between them. The CDR3 runs to 13 residues. Germline V gene sequence: CDR1 MNHEY, CDR2 SVGAGI. The CDR3 nucleotides read TGTGCCAGCAGTTACGGGGGCACCGGGGAGCTGTTTTTT. This gives the protein CASSYGGTGELFF.

The chain couples TRBV20-1 to TRBJ1-1, with D possibly being TRBD1 (6 bases). CDR3 length equals 11 residues. Deletions cut 8 bases from V and 4 bases from J, with 11 bases between. Germline CDR1 is DFQATT and CDR2 is SNEGSKA (reference sequence). The chain's CDR3 is CSLFRGTEAFF. CDR3 sequence (DNA): TGCAGTCTGTTCAGGGGCACTGAAGCTTTCTTT.

This clonotype was seen a few times. The chain has TRBV12-3 or TRBV12-4 and TRBJ2-5, with D hard to call. The ends were cut back, 3 bases at V and 2 bases at J, with 7 bases in the middle. The CDR3 is 13 amino acids. CDR3 loop: CASSFLGQETQYF. CDR3 coding DNA: TGTGCCAGCAGTTTCCTAGGGCAAGAGACCCAGTACTTC.

This clonotype appeared a few times. This chain links TRBV3-1 with TRBJ2-2; D possibly corresponds to TRBD2 (5 bases). Germline-derived CDR1 and CDR2 are LGHDT and YNNKEL (reference sequence). The length of the CDR3 is 14 residues. Trimming left V 3 bases short and J 5 bases short, with 10 bases between. Here the CDR3 DNA reads TGTGCCAGCAGCCATAACCCGGGGACCGGGGAGCTGTTTTTT. Its translation is CASSHNPGTGELFF.

This clonotype was seen a few times. This CDR3 is CASSPSTHEQFF. The CDR3 DNA reads as TGTGCCAGCAGTCCTAGCACCCACGAGCAGTTCTTC. The chain is built from TRBV6-6 and TRBJ2-1; TRBD2 is a possible D gene (5 bases). The V gene lost 5 bases and the J gene lost 10 bases, with 12 bases spanning the gap. CDR3 length: 12 residues. Looked up from germline, CDR1 is MNHNY and CDR2 is SVGAGI (reference sequence).

This chain connects TRBV19 to TRBJ1-1; a possible D gene is TRBD1 (5 bases). The V and J ends lost 6 bases and 1 base respectively, with 12 bases between them. The CDR3 spans 14 residues. Germline-derived CDR1 and CDR2 are LNHDA and SQIVND (reference sequence). The DNA for the CDR3 is TGTGCCAGTAGACATCAGGGTGGGAACACTGAAGCTTTCTTT. Protein product: CASRHQGGNTEAFF. The full variable domain, its missing parts supplied by reference TRBV19 and TRBJ1-1, is DGGITQSPKYLFRKEGQNVTLSCEQNLNHDAMYWYRQDPGQGLRLIYYSQIVNDFQKGDIAEGYSVSREKKESFPLTVTSAQKNPTAFYLCASRHQGGNTEAFFGQGTRLTVV.

This clonotype has at least ten counts. The CDR3 is CASSFGTGLTGNTIYF. The CDR3 DNA reads TGTGCCAGCAGTTTTGGGACAGGGCTCACTGGAAACACCATATATTTT. The genes are TRBV12-3 or TRBV12-4 and TRBJ1-3, with 9 positions matching TRBD1. This CDR3 contains 16 residues. V lost 3 bases and J lost 2; bases outside the gene matches: 5.

This clonotype was seen a few times. The chain uses TRBV12-3 or TRBV12-4 and TRBJ2-7, with 7 positions matching TRBD1. Trimming cost V 5 bases and J 4 bases; bases outside gene matches: 8. The CDR3 is made up of 14 amino acids. The CDR3 loop reads CASSPSGQPYEQYF. Here the CDR3 DNA reads TGTGCCAGCAGTCCCTCGGGACAGCCATACGAGCAGTACTTC.

In its sample, this clonotype was seen a few times. The J gene is TRBJ2-1, the V gene TRBV11-2; D possibly uses TRBD1 or TRBD2 (5 bases each). Deletions cut 3 bases from V and 8 bases from J, with 17 bases between. Germline V gives CDR1 SGHAT, CDR2 FQNNGV. The CDR3 totals 15 residues. In DNA form, the CDR3 reads TGTGCCAGCAGCTTGACGGGACGGGTTGGTGATGAGCAGTTCTTC. Translating it yields CASSLTGRVGDEQFF.

In regard to this clonotype: A much larger clone differs from this one at a single base, so this may be a read error. This chain links TRBV6-2 or TRBV6-3 with TRBJ2-3; 9 positions agree with TRBD2. Germline V gene lookup returns CDR1 MNHEY and CDR2 SVGEGT. This CDR3 region has 16 residues. CDR3 bases: TGTGCCTGCAGTCGACCCCCGGGCGGGGGGGCAGATACGCAGTATTTT. Translated, it gives CACSRPPGGGADTQYF.